The entry that follows covers one T cell receptor beta chain sequence. Its antigen is not known. The sample comes from a study of vaccination and CD4 T cells after COVID-19. Researchers used the Oncomine TCR Beta short-read assay to sequence DNA from cultured CD4+ T cells. TCRdb re-called the PCR reads through MiXCR, storing one row per CDR3 protein. The sample has approximately 19,000 distinct CDR3 sequences, roughly two fifths seen once. Germline loops: CDR1 MDHEN, CDR2 SYDVKM. Between the trimmed V and J ends, which lost 6 bases and 1 base, there was a span of 12 bases. The CDR3 totals 14 residues. Treatment of the sample: approximately 11-day PBMC culture with coronavirus spike peptide pools or control peptides (ViraFEST assay). Once cultured about 10 days, CD4+ T cells underwent isolation by negative selection.

The sequenced sample was CD4+ T cells from blood, cultured in vitro. The receptor was derived from a human donor who had recovered from COVID-19. The gene calls are TRBV28 and TRBJ1-1, with D uncertain. The CDR3 DNA reads TGTGCCAGCAGCCCCGCGGACGGGAACACTGAAGCTTTCTTT. Translation: CASSPADGNTEAFF.